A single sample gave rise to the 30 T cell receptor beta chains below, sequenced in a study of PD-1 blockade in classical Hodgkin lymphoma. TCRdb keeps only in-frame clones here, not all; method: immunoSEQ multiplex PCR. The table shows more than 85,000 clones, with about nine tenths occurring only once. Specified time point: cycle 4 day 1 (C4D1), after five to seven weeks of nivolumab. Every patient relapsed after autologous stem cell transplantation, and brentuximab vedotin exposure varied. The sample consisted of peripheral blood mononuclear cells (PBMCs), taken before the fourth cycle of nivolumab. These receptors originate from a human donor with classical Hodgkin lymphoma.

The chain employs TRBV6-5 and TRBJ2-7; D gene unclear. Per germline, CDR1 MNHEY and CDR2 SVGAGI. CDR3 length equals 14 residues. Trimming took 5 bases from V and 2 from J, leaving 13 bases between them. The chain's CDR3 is CASSNPGLPYEQYF. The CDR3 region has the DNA TGTGCCAGCAGTAACCCGGGTTTACCCTACGAGCAGTACTTC.

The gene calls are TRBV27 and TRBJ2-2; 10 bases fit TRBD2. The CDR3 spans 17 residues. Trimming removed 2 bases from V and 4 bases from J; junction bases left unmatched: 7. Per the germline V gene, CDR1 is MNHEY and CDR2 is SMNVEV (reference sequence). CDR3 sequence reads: CASSLEASGSSTGELFF. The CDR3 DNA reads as TGTGCCAGCAGTTTAGAGGCTAGCGGGAGTAGCACCGGGGAGCTGTTTTTT.

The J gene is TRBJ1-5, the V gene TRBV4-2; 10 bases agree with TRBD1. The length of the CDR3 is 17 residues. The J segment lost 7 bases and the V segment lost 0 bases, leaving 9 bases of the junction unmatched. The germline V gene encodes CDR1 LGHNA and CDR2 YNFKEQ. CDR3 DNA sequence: TGTGCCAGCAGCCAAGATGAAGGGACAGGGGCACGGCAGCCCCAGCATTTT. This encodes CASSQDEGTGARQPQHF.

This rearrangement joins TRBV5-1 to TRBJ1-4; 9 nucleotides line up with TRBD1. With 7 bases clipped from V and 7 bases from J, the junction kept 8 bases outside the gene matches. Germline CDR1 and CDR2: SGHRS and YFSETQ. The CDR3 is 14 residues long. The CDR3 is CASRHGQGSEKLFF. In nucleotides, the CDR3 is TGCGCCAGCCGACACGGACAGGGGAGTGAAAAACTGTTTTTT.

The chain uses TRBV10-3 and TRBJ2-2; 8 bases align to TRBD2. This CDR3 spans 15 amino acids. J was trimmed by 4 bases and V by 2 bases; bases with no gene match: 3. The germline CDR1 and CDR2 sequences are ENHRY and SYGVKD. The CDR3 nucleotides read TGTGCCATCAGTGAGGGAACTAGCGGCACCGGGGAGCTGTTTTTT. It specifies CAISEGTSGTGELFF.

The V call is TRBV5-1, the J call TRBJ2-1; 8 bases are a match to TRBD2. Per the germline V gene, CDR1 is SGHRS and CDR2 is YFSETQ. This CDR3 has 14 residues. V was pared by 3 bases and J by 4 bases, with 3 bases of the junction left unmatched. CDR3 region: CASSSGLVYNEQFF. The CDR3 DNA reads TGCGCCAGCAGCTCGGGACTAGTTTACAATGAGCAGTTCTTC.

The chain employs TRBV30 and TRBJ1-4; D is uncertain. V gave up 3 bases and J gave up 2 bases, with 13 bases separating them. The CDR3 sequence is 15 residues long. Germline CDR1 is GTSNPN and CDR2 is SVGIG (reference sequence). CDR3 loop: CAWRGDLTTNEKLFF. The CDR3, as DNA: TGTGCCTGGAGAGGCGACCTAACCACTAATGAAAAACTGTTTTTT. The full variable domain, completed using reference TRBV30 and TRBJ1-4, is SQTIHQWPATLVQPVGSPLSLECTVEGTSNPNLYWYRQAAGRGLQLLFYSVGIGQISSEVPQNLSASRPQDRQFILSSKKLLLSDSGFYLCAWRGDLTTNEKLFFGSGTQLSVL.

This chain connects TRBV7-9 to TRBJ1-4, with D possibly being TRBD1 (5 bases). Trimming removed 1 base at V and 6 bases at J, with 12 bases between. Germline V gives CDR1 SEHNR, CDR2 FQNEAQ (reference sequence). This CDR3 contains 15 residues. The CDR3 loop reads CASSLVPGSHEKLFF. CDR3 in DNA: TGTGCCAGCAGCTTAGTCCCAGGGTCCCATGAAAAACTGTTTTTT.

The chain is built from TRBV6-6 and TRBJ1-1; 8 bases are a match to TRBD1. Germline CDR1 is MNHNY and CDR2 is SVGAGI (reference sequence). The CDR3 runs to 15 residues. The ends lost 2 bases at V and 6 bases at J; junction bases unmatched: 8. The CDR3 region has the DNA TGTGCCAGCAGTTACGCCCAGGACAGGGCGGCTGAAGCTTTCTTT. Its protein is CASSYAQDRAAEAFF.

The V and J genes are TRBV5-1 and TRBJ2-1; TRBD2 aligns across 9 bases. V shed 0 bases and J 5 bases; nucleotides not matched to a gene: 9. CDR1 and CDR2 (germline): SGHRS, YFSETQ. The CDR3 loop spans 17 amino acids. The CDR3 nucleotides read TGCGCCAGCAGCTTGGCTCGGTATAGCGGGGGCAACAATGAGCAGTTCTTC. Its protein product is CASSLARYSGGNNEQFF.

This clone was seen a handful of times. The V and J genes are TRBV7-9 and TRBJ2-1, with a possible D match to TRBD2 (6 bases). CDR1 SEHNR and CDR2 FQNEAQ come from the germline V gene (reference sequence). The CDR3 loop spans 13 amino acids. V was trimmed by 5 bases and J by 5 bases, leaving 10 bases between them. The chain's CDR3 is CASSPPGDNEQFF. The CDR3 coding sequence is TGTGCCAGCAGCCCTCCGGGAGACAATGAGCAGTTCTTC.

The CDR3 DNA is TGTGCCAGCAGCTTGGATCCCACAGGTGCTCCGTTTTTT. This codes for CASSLDPTGAPFF. The genes are TRBV5-4 and TRBJ1-4; a weak D match, TRBD1 (5 bases). CDR3 size: 13 residues. Germline-derived CDR1 and CDR2 are SGHNT and YYREEE (reference sequence). Trimming shortened V by 0 bases and J by 16 bases, and 16 bases separated the two germline ends.

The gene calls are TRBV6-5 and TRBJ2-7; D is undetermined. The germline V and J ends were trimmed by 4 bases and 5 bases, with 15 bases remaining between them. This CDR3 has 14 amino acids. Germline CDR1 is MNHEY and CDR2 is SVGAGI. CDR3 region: CASSFSPGLNEQYF. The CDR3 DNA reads TGTGCCAGCAGTTTCTCCCCGGGCCTAAACGAGCAGTACTTC.

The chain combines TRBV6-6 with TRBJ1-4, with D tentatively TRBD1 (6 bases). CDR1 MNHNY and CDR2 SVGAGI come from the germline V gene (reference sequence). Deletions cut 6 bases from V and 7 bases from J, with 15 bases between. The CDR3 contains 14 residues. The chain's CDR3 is CASSQEGDFEKLFF. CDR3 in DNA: TGTGCCAGCAGCCAGGAGGGGGACTTTGAAAAACTGTTTTTT.

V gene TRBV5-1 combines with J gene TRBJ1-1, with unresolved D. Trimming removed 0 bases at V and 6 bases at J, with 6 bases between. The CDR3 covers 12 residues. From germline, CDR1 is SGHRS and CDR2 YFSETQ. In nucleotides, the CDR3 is TGCGCCAGCAGCTTGGGCGGTCCTGAAGCTTTCTTT. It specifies CASSLGGPEAFF.

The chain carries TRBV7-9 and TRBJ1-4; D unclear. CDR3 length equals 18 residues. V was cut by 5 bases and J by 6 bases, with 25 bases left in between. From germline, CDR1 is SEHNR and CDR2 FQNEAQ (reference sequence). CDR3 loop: CASSPGSLRARSDEKLFF. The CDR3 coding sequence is TGTGCCAGCAGCCCCGGATCGTTGAGGGCAAGGAGCGATGAAAAACTGTTTTTT.

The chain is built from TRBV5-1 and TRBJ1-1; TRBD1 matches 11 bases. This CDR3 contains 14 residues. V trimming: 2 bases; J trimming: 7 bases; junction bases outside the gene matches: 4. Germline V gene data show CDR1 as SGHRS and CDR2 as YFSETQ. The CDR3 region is CASSLGQGADEAFF. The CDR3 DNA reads TGCGCCAGCAGCTTAGGACAGGGGGCGGATGAAGCTTTCTTT. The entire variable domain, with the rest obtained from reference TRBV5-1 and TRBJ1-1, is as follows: KAGVTQTPRYLIKTRGQQVTLSCSPISGHRSVSWYQQTPGQGLQFLFEYFSETQRNKGNFPGRFSGRQFSNSRSEMNVSTLELGDSALYLCASSLGQGADEAFFGQGTRLTVV.

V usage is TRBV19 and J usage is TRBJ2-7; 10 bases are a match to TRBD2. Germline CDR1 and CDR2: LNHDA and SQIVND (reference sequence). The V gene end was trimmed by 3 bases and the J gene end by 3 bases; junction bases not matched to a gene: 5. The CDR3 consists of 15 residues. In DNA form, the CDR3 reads TGTGCCAGTAGTATGGAACTAGCGGGGTTCTACGAGCAGTACTTC. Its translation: CASSMELAGFYEQYF.

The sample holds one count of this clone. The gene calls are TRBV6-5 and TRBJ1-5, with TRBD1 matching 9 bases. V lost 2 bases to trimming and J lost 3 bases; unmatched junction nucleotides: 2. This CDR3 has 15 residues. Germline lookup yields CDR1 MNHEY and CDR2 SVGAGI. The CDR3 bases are TGTGCCAGCAGTTACGGACAGGGGTACAATCAGCCCCAGCATTTT. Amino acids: CASSYGQGYNQPQHF.

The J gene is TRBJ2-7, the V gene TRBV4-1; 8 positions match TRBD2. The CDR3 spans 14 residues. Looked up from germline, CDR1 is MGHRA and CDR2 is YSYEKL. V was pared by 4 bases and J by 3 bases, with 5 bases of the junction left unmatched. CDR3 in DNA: TGCGCCAGCAGCCGCCCGGGACTAGACTACGAGCAGTACTTC. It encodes CASSRPGLDYEQYF.

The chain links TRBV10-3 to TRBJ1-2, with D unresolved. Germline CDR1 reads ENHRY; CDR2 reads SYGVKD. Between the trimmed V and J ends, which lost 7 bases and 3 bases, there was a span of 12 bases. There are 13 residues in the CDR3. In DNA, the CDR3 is TGTGCCATCAAGAACACAAGGCACTATGGCTACACCTTC. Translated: CAIKNTRHYGYTF.

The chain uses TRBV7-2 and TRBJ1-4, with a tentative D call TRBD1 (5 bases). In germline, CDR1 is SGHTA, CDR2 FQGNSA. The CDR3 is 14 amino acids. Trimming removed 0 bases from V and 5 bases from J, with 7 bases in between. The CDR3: CASSLAGGNEKLFF. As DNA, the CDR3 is TGTGCCAGCAGCTTAGCGGGGGGGAATGAAAAACTGTTTTTT.

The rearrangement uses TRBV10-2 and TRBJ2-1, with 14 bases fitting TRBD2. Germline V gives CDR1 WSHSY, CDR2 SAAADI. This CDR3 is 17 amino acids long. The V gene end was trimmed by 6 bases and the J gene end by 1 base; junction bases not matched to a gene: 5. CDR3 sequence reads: CASRGTSGRNSYNEQFF. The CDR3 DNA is TGCGCCAGCAGAGGGACTAGCGGGAGAAATTCCTACAATGAGCAGTTCTTC.

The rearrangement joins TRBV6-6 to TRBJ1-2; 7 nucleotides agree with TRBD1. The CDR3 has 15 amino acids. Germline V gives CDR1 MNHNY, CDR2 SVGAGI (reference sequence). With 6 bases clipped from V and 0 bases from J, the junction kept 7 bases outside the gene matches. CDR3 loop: CASSGTDTPNYGYTF. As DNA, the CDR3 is TGTGCCAGCAGCGGGACAGATACGCCTAACTATGGCTACACCTTC.

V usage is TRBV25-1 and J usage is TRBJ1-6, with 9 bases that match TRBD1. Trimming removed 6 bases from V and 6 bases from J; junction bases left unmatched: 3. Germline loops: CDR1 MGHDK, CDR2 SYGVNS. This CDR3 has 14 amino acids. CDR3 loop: CASSWGQGNSPLHF. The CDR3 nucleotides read TGTGCCAGCAGCTGGGGACAGGGTAATTCACCCCTCCACTTT.

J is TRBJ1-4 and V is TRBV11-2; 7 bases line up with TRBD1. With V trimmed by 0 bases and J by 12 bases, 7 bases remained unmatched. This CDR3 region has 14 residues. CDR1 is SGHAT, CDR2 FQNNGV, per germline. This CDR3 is CASSLDLGQGELFF. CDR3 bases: TGTGCCAGCAGCTTAGATTTAGGGCAGGGGGAACTGTTTTTT. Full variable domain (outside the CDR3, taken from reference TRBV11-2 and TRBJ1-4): EAGVAQSPRYKIIEKRQSVAFWCNPISGHATLYWYQQILGQGPKLLIQFQNNGVVDDSQLPKDRFSAERLKGVDSTLKIQPAKLEDSAVYLCASSLDLGQGELFFGSGTQLSVL.

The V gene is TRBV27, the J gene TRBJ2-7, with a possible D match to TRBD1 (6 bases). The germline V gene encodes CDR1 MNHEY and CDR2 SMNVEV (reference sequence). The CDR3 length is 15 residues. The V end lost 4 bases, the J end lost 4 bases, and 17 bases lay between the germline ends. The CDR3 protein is CASSSQGQGWYEQYF. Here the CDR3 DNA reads TGTGCCAGCAGTTCCCAGGGGCAGGGTTGGTACGAGCAGTACTTC.

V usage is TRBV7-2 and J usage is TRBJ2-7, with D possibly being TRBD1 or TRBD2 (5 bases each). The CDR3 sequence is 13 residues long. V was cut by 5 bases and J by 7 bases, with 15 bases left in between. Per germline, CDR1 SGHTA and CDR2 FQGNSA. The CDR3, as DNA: TGTGCCAGCAGCCCGGGACCGAACTTAGAGCAGTACTTC. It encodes CASSPGPNLEQYF. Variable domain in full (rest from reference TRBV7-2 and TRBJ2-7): GAGVSQSPSNKVTEKGKDVELRCDPISGHTALYWYRQSLGQGLEFLIYFQGNSAPDKSGLPSDRFSAERTGGSVSTLTIQRTQQEDSAVYLCASSPGPNLEQYFGPGTRLTVT.

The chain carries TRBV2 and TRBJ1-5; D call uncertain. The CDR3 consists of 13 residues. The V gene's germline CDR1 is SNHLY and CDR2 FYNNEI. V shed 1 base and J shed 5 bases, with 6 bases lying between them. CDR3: CASSEGVDQPQHF. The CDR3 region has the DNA TGTGCCAGCAGTGAAGGTGTGGATCAGCCCCAGCATTTT.

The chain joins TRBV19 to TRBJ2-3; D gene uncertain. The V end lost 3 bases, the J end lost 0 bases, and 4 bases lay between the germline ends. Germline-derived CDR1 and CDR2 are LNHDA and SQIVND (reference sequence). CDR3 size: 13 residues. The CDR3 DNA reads TGTGCCAGTAGTATGTCAAGCACAGATACGCAGTATTTT. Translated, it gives CASSMSSTDTQYF. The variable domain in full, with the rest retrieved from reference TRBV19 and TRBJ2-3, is DGGITQSPKYLFRKEGQNVTLSCEQNLNHDAMYWYRQDPGQGLRLIYYSQIVNDFQKGDIAEGYSVSREKKESFPLTVTSAQKNPTAFYLCASSMSSTDTQYFGPGTRLTVL.